This T cell receptor beta chain was captured by sequencing in a study of OX40 agonist ivuxolimab in advanced cancers. Study in general: At 0.01 to 10 mg/kg, ivuxolimab was administered intravenously to patients every 2 weeks.

Deletions cut 3 bases from V and 0 bases from J, with 8 bases between. The CDR3 has 14 residues. Germline V gives CDR1 SGHNT, CDR2 YYREEE (reference sequence). Using immunoSEQ multiplex PCR, the repertoire was profiled, and TCRdb retains in-frame clones only, with some absent. Seen here are approximately 50,000 clones, around four fifths observed once, and the top ten hold 3% to 4%. The chain joins TRBV5-4 to TRBJ2-3, with D possibly TRBD2 on 5 matching bases. The sequence derives from an adult with an advanced solid tumor such as melanoma, head and neck, liver or kidney cancer. The sample here was CD4+ or CD8+ T cells sorted from blood, taken in a trial of the OX40 agonist ivuxolimab. The CDR3 spells CASSSDWSTDTQYF. CDR3 DNA sequence: TGTGCCAGCAGCTCGGACTGGAGCACAGATACGCAGTATTTT.